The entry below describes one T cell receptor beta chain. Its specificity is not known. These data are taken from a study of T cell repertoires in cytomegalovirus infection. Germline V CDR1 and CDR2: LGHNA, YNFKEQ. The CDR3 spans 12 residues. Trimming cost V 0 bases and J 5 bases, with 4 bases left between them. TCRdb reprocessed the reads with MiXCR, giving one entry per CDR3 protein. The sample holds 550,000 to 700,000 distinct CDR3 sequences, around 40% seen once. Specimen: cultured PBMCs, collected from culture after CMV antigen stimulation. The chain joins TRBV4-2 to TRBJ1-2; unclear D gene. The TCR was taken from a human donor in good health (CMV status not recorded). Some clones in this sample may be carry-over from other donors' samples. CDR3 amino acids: CASSQDGYGYTF. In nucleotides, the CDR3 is TGTGCCAGCAGCCAAGACGGGTATGGCTACACCTTC.